This TCR beta chain derives from a study of response to subunit inactivated influenza vaccine. V dropped 3 bases and J dropped 6; count of bases not matched to a gene: 6. The CDR3 has 15 residues. From germline, CDR1 is SGHRS and CDR2 YFSETQ. This clonotype was recorded at least ten times. The antigen is undetermined. General study points: T cells newly recruited by each seasonal influenza vaccination are few, the authors suggested.

TCRdb called the RT-PCR reads again in MiXCR, with one record for every CDR3 protein. The sample contains hundreds of thousands of distinct CDR3 sequences, around 13% of which appear only once. Here the sequenced sample was PBMCs from blood, taken around 15 days before vaccination. This clonotype was obtained from a man in his fifties or sixties who received an inactivated influenza vaccine. The V and J genes are TRBV5-1 and TRBJ1-2; 12 nucleotides agree with TRBD1. CDR3 residues: CASSSGQGAGDGYTF. The CDR3 DNA reads TGCGCCAGCAGCTCGGGACAGGGGGCAGGAGATGGCTACACCTTC.